The present entry profiles one TCR beta chain with its context. Its specificity is not known. The PCR had 60 Vbeta and 13 Jbeta primers. Produced via immunoSEQ multiplex PCR; TCRdb's table is partial and in-frame only. This table holds about 140,000 clones. This entry is derived from a study of cytomegalovirus exposure and HLA in healthy donors. Findings of the study overall: Reportedly, a later analysis found an Asian-associated ancestry cluster had fewer N-insertions than the approximately 600-donor mean. Analysis performed later found roughly 18,000 TCR beta sequences associated with HLA alleles at 0.05 false discovery rate.

The germline V and J ends were trimmed by 5 bases and 0 bases, with 14 bases remaining between them. The CDR3 sequence is 16 residues long. Germline loops: CDR1 MGHRA, CDR2 YSYEKL. The sequencing input was PBMCs. The chain links TRBV4-1 to TRBJ2-1; tentative D call: TRBD2 (7 bases). The receptor's source is a man aged 40-55 years in good health and CMV-seronegative. DNA of the CDR3: TGCGCCAGCAGCGCCAGCGGGACACCCTCCTACAATGAGCAGTTCTTC. Its translation: CASSASGTPSYNEQFF.